This T cell receptor beta chain emerged from a study of cytomegalovirus exposure and HLA in healthy donors. This clone showed up just a few times. This CDR3 has 16 amino acids. Per germline, CDR1 MDHEN and CDR2 SYDVKM. V was clipped by 5 bases and J by 8 bases; unmatched bases: 11. The table came from immunoSEQ multiplex PCR; TCRdb's copy has only in-frame clones and leaves some out. This table holds approximately 220,000 clones, roughly 89% found once. What was sequenced was PBMCs. The sequence came from a man aged 18 to 35 in good health and CMV-seronegative. The rearrangement links TRBV28 to TRBJ1-3; 11 bases agree with TRBD1. CDR3 nucleotide sequence: TGTGCCAGCAGTGAAACCGGGACAGGGGGATTGGACACCATATATTTT. Translating it yields CASSETGTGGLDTIYF.